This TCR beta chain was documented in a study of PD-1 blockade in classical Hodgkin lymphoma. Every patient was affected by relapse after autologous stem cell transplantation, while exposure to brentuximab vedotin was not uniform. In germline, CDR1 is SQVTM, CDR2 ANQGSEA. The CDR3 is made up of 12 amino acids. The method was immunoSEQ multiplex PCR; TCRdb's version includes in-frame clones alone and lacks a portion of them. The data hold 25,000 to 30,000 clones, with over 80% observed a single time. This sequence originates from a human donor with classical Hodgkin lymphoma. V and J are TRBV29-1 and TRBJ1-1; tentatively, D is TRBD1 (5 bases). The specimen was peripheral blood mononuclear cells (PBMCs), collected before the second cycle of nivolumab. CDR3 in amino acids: CIAGGWNTEAFF. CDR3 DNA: TGCATCGCCGGGGGGTGGAACACTGAAGCTTTCTTT. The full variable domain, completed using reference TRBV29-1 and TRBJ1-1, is SAVISQKPSRDICQRGTSLTIQCQVDSQVTMMFWYRQQPGQSLTLIATANQGSEATYESGFVIDKFPISRPNLTFSTLTVSNMSPEDSSIYLCIAGGWNTEAFFGQGTRLTVV.